Listed below are T cell receptor beta chains from one sample, sequenced in a study of response to subunit inactivated influenza vaccine. One entry per CDR3 protein, called by TCRdb with MiXCR from the RT-PCR reads. The sample has 450,000 to 600,000 distinct CDR3 sequences, less than 10% seen once. Sequenced material: PBMCs from blood, taken roughly 24 months after vaccination. Receptors originate from a man aged 45 to 70 who received an inactivated influenza vaccine. Both conserved end residues are part of each CDR3.

v_call cdr3_aa
TRBV5-6 CASSPVGRSSYNEQFF
TRBV3-1 CASSPRHTSGGNTGELFF
TRBV29-1 CSVDFSRPDTQYF
TRBV15 CATSGGTGVTEAFF
TRBV7-9 CASRSQGADGYTF
TRBV5-5 CASSYTGQNYGYTF
TRBV20-1 CSARDDNEQFF
TRBV5-1 CASSLGTGDEPQHF
TRBV11-2 CASSFIRGQAQYF
TRBV12-3/TRBV12-4 CASLGGQETQYF
TRBV28 CASKRTSGRLAKNIQYF
TRBV5-6 CASSFLGPNGDEQFF
TRBV20-1 CSAWWHAHNEQFF
TRBV11-1 CASSSPSFTDTQYF